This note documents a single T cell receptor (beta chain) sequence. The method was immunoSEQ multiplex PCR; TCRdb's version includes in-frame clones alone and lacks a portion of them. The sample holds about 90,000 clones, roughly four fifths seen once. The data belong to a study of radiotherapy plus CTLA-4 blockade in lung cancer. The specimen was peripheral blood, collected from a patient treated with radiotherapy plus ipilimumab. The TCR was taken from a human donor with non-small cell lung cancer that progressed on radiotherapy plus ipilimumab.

The CDR3 loop reads CASSVGQGTSGSTDTQYF. The CDR3 coding sequence is TGTGCCAGCAGCGTGGGACAGGGTACTAGCGGAAGCACAGATACGCAGTATTTT. The chain carries TRBV9 and TRBJ2-3; D is possibly TRBD1 (9 bases). This CDR3 is 18 amino acids long. The germline gives CDR1 SGDLS, CDR2 YYNGEE. V shed 2 bases and J shed 0 bases, with 19 bases lying between them. Based on the CDR3 plus reference TRBV9 and TRBJ2-3, the full variable domain is DSGVTQTPKHLITATGQRVTLRCSPRSGDLSVYWYQQSLDQGLQFLIQYYNGEERAKGNILERFSAQQFPDLHSELNLSSLELGDSALYFCASSVGQGTSGSTDTQYFGPGTRLTVL.